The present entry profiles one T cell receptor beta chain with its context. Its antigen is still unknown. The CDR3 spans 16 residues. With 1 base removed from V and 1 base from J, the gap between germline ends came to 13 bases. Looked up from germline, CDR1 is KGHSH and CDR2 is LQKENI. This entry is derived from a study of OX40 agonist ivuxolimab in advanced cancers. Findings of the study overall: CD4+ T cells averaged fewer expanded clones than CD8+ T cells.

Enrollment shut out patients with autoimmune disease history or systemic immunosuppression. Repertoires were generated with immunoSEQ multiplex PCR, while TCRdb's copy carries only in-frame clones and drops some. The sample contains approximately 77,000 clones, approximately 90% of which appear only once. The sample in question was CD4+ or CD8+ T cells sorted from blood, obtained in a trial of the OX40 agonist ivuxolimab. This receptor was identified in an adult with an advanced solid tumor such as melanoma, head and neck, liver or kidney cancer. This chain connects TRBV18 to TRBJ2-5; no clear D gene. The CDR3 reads CASSPRTRMIQETQYF. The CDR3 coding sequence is TGTGCCAGCTCACCACGCACGCGGATGATCCAAGAGACCCAGTACTTC.